These 3 T cell receptor beta chains were sequenced from one sample in a study of blood T cell repertoires in COVID-19. Repertoires were generated with immunoSEQ multiplex PCR, while TCRdb's copy carries only in-frame clones and drops some. This sample has about 150,000 clones, with around 80% found just once. Sequenced sample: peripheral blood. These receptors were collected from a woman between 50 and 59 years old with acute or convalescent COVID-19.

This sequence joins TRBV5-1 and TRBJ1-3, with 8 bases fitting TRBD1. This CDR3 has 14 amino acids. Germline-derived CDR1 and CDR2 are SGHRS and YFSETQ. V shed 4 bases and J 8 bases; nucleotides not matched to a gene: 8. CDR3 nucleotides: TGCGCCAGCAGCGAGCAGGGGGCCGGGGACACCATATATTTT. Its translation: CASSEQGAGDTIYF.

The rearrangement links TRBV28 to TRBJ1-2; D unclear. The V end lost 2 bases, the J end lost 4 bases, and 5 bases lay between the germline ends. This CDR3 is 12 amino acids long. Germline V gene lookup returns CDR1 MDHEN and CDR2 SYDVKM. As DNA, the CDR3 is TGTGCCAGCAGTTTAAAGAGCTATGGCTACACCTTC. It codes for CASSLKSYGYTF.

The chain employs TRBV27 and TRBJ1-6, with D perhaps matching TRBD1 (6 bases). Trimming took off 6 bases at V and 0 bases at J, with 15 bases between the two ends. The CDR3 consists of 17 residues. Looked up from germline, CDR1 is MNHEY and CDR2 is SMNVEV (reference sequence). The CDR3 here is CASRARDRSSYNSPLHF. The CDR3 nucleotides read TGTGCCAGCAGGGCACGCGACAGGAGCTCCTATAATTCACCCCTCCACTTT.